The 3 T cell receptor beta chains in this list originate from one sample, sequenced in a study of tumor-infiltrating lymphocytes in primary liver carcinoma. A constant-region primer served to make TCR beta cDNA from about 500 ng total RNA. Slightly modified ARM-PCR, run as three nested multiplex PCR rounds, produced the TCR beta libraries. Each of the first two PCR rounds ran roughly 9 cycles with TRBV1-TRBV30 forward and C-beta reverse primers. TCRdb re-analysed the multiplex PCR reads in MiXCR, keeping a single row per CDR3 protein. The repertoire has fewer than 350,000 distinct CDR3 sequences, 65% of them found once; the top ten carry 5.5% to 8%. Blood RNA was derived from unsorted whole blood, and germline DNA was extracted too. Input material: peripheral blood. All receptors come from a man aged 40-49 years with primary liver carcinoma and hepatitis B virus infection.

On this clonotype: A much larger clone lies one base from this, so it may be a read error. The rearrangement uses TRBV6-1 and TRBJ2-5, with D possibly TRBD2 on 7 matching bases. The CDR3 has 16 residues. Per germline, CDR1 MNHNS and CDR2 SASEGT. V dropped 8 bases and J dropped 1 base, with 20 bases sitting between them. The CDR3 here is CASEVGGLGGQETQYF. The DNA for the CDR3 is TGTGCCAGCGAAGTGGGGGGGCTAGGCGGCCAAGAGACCCAGTACTTC.

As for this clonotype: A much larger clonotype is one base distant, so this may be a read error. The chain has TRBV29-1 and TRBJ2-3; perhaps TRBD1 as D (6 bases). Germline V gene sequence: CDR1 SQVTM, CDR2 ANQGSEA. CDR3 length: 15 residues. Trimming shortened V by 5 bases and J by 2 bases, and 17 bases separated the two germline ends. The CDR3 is CSVQSGEHVTDTQYF. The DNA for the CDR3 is TGCAGCGTTCAATCAGGGGAGCATGTCACAGATACGCAGTATTTT.

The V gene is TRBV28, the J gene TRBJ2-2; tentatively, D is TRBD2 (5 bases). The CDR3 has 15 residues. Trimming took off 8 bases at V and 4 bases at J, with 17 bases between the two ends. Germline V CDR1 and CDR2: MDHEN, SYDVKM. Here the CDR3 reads CASPPVGATTGELFF. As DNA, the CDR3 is TGTGCCAGCCCTCCGGTGGGAGCTACCACCGGGGAGCTGTTTTTT.